The 22 T cell receptor beta chains in this list originate from one sample, sequenced in a study of patients and donors after allogeneic stem cell transplantation. TCRdb fed the RT-PCR reads into MiXCR, producing one record per CDR3 protein. This sample has tens of thousands of distinct CDR3 sequences; less than 45% occur once, and the top ten carry 76%. The sample comprised blood, either unsorted or a sorted T cell fraction (not recorded which). The receptors derive from a human donor who was either an allogeneic HSCT recipient or a stem cell or donor lymphocyte infusion donor (not recorded which). It is not recorded whose cells these are; they may come from a transplant donor.

The V call is TRBV5-4, the J call TRBJ2-5; tentatively, D is TRBD1 or TRBD2 (5 bases each). The CDR3 consists of 13 residues. In germline, CDR1 is SGHNT, CDR2 YYREEE (reference sequence). Between the trimmed V and J ends, which lost 4 bases and 2 bases, there was a span of 9 bases. Written as DNA, the CDR3 is TGTGCCAGCAGCAGGGACGGACAAGAGACCCAGTACTTC. Protein sequence: CASSRDGQETQYF.

This clonotype has more than one count but fewer than ten. The V and J genes are TRBV5-6 and TRBJ2-2, with 10 bases aligning to TRBD2. Trimming took 4 bases from V and 0 from J; bases not matched to a gene: 9. The CDR3 contains 18 residues. Germline lookup yields CDR1 SGHDT and CDR2 YYEEEE. For the CDR3, the DNA is TGTGCCAGCAGCCCCCTCCCTGGACTAGCGGCGAACACCGGGGAGCTGTTTTTT. It is translated as CASSPLPGLAANTGELFF.

The V call is TRBV10-3, the J call TRBJ1-1; no clear D gene. CDR1 ENHRY and CDR2 SYGVKD come from the germline V gene. The CDR3 has 12 amino acids. Between the trimmed V and J ends, which lost 9 bases and 1 base, there was a span of 9 bases. Here the CDR3 DNA reads TGTGCCATTTCCCCAGGGAACACTGAAGCTTTCTTT. Its translation is CAISPGNTEAFF.

This chain links TRBV7-9 with TRBJ2-1; D gene unclear. The CDR3 is 13 amino acids. Germline V gene sequence: CDR1 SEHNR, CDR2 FQNEAQ (reference sequence). The V and J ends lost 4 bases and 7 bases respectively, with 11 bases between them. The DNA of the CDR3 is TGTGCCAGCAGCTCCATGGTCCGGAATGAGCAGTTCTTC. Translation gives CASSSMVRNEQFF.

The genes are TRBV7-9 and TRBJ1-2; D is undetermined. V lost 2 bases and J lost 0, with 13 bases in between. The CDR3 extends over 16 amino acids. Germline V gives CDR1 SEHNR, CDR2 FQNEAQ (reference sequence). The chain's CDR3 is CASSLTSRNPNYGYTF. CDR3 bases: TGTGCCAGCAGCTTAACATCTAGAAACCCTAACTATGGCTACACCTTC.

The V and J genes are TRBV7-9 and TRBJ1-1; no firm D call. Trimming removed 2 bases from V and 11 bases from J, with 9 bases in between. The CDR3 is 11 residues long. The germline CDR1 and CDR2 sequences are SEHNR and FQNEAQ (reference sequence). In DNA form, the CDR3 reads TGTGCCAGCAGCTTAATGGGTGTGGCTTTCTTT. As protein: CASSLMGVAFF.

The chain recombines TRBV29-1 with TRBJ2-5; D possibly matches TRBD1 or TRBD2 (5 bases each). The ends were cut back, 6 bases at V and 1 base at J, with 9 bases in the middle. This CDR3 spans 12 amino acids. CDR1 SQVTM and CDR2 ANQGSEA come from the germline V gene. The CDR3 sequence: CSVRDVQETQYF. In DNA form, the CDR3 reads TGCAGCGTCCGGGACGTCCAAGAGACCCAGTACTTC.

This clonotype was seen more than once but under ten times. This chain connects TRBV5-1 to TRBJ1-3, with unresolved D. Looked up from germline, CDR1 is SGHRS and CDR2 is YFSETQ. Trimming stripped 1 base from V and 0 bases from J, with 5 bases between. This CDR3 is built from 14 residues. The CDR3 region is CASSLSTSGNTIYF. Written as DNA, the CDR3 is TGCGCCAGCAGCTTGTCAACCTCTGGAAACACCATATATTTT.

This clonotype was found many times. The chain has TRBV7-9 and TRBJ1-2, with a possible D match to TRBD1 (5 bases). V lost 4 bases, J lost 5 bases, and 20 bases lay in between. Looked up from germline, CDR1 is SEHNR and CDR2 is FQNEAQ (reference sequence). The length of the CDR3 is 16 residues. This CDR3 reads CASSSNVGYRSYGYTF. The CDR3 DNA reads TGTGCCAGCAGCTCCAACGTCGGGTACAGGAGTTATGGCTACACCTTC.

V is TRBV12-3 or TRBV12-4 and J is TRBJ1-1; 7 nucleotides match TRBD1. The CDR3 runs to 13 residues. Losses at the gene ends were 8 bases for V and 0 bases for J; bases not matched to a gene: 3. CDR3 amino acids: CASDRVMNTEAFF. The DNA of the CDR3 is TGTGCCAGCGACAGGGTGATGAACACTGAAGCTTTCTTT.

The gene calls are TRBV15 and TRBJ2-3; 7 bases align to TRBD2. The CDR3 loop spans 16 amino acids. The germline gives CDR1 LNHNV, CDR2 YYDKDF (reference sequence). The V and J ends lost 1 base and 9 bases, in that order; junction bases with no gene match: 13. Here the CDR3 DNA reads TGTGCCACCAGCAGAGGGGAGGGACGGGGGTCGTCAACGCAGTATTTT. Translated, it gives CATSRGEGRGSSTQYF.

The V call is TRBV7-8, the J call TRBJ2-1; 7 nucleotides align to TRBD2. V gave up 1 base and J gave up 7 bases; unmatched junction bases: 10. The CDR3 runs to 16 residues. The V gene's germline CDR1 is SGHVS and CDR2 FQNEAQ. The CDR3 reads CASSLDLGLVSNEQFF. In DNA, the CDR3 is TGTGCCAGCAGCTTAGATCTTGGACTAGTTTCAAATGAGCAGTTCTTC.

This chain links TRBV20-1 with TRBJ1-4; D remains unclear. Germline V gene data show CDR1 as DFQATT and CDR2 as SNEGSKA (reference sequence). The CDR3 has 12 amino acids. The V end lost 5 bases, the J end lost 1 base, and 5 bases lay between the germline ends. The DNA for the CDR3 is TGCAGTGCTGTCGTAACTAATGAAAAACTGTTTTTT. Residues: CSAVVTNEKLFF.

The chain combines TRBV6-1 with TRBJ2-7; TRBD2 matches 9 bases. Germline CDR1 reads MNHNS; CDR2 reads SASEGT. Unmatched junction bases numbered 5, after V lost 0 bases and J lost 2 bases. CDR3 size: 16 residues. The CDR3 coding sequence is TGTGCCAGCAGTGAAGCGCTGACTAGCGGAGCCTACGAGCAGTACTTC. This codes for CASSEALTSGAYEQYF.

This clonotype was counted only a few times. This sequence joins TRBV6-5 and TRBJ1-1; D unclear. Trimming took off 6 bases at V and 1 base at J, with 9 bases between the two ends. Germline CDR1 is MNHEY and CDR2 is SVGAGI. The CDR3 runs 13 residues. CDR3 loop: CASRPSQNTEAFF. The CDR3 region has the DNA TGTGCCAGCAGACCCAGCCAGAACACTGAAGCTTTCTTT.

This clonotype was seen a few times. V is TRBV4-3 and J is TRBJ2-1; 7 positions match TRBD1. This CDR3 has 15 residues. V was clipped by 4 bases and J by 8 bases; unmatched bases: 11. CDR1 LGHNA and CDR2 YSLEER come from the germline V gene. The CDR3 sequence: CASSRGTAQRDEQFF. In nucleotides, the CDR3 is TGCGCCAGCAGCCGGGGGACAGCCCAACGCGATGAGCAGTTCTTC.

This clonotype turned up a few times. This chain links TRBV6-5 with TRBJ2-5; TRBD2 might be the D (6 bases). The V gene lost 0 bases and the J gene lost 3 bases, with 11 bases spanning the gap. The length of the CDR3 is 15 residues. From germline, CDR1 is MNHEY and CDR2 SVGAGI. The CDR3 DNA reads as TGTGCCAGCAGTTACTCTGCCGGAGGGGAAGAGACCCAGTACTTC. Translated, it gives CASSYSAGGEETQYF.

The V and J genes are TRBV5-5 and TRBJ1-5, with D tentatively TRBD1 (5 bases). The germline gives CDR1 SGHKS, CDR2 YYEKEE (reference sequence). V lost 4 bases to trimming and J lost 6 bases, with 17 bases between them. The CDR3 extends over 15 amino acids. CDR3 protein: CASSLGGTLGQPQHF. The CDR3 nucleotides are TGTGCCAGCAGCCTGGGGGGGACCCTCGGTCAGCCCCAGCATTTT.

The chain has TRBV28 and TRBJ1-2; weak D call: TRBD1 (5 bases). The germline V and J ends were trimmed by 4 bases and 1 base, with 19 bases remaining between them. CDR1 is MDHEN and CDR2 is SYDVKM in the germline V gene. CDR3 length: 17 residues. CDR3 residues: CASSSPGLGGNNYGYTF. Here the CDR3 DNA reads TGTGCCAGCAGTTCGCCGGGACTGGGAGGAAATAACTATGGCTACACCTTC.

J is TRBJ2-1 and V is TRBV4-2; 9 nucleotides line up with TRBD2. The CDR3 totals 15 residues. Germline lookup yields CDR1 LGHNA and CDR2 YNFKEQ. The junction had 9 bases not matched to a gene; V was cut back by 4 bases and J by 8 bases. The CDR3 DNA reads TGTGCCAGCAGCCGATTAGGCGGGGGGGCGGATGAGCAGTTCTTC. As protein: CASSRLGGGADEQFF.

The chain uses TRBV5-4 and TRBJ2-3; unclear D gene. The CDR3 spans 12 residues. Germline CDR1 reads SGHNT; CDR2 reads YYREEE (reference sequence). V dropped 3 bases and J dropped 4 bases, with 6 bases sitting between them. CDR3 region: CASSSPADTQYF. The CDR3 DNA sequence: TGTGCCAGCAGCTCCCCTGCAGATACGCAGTATTTT.

The rearrangement uses TRBV11-3 and TRBJ2-2, with TRBD2 matching over 7 bases. The CDR3 loop spans 15 amino acids. Losses at the gene ends were 2 bases for V and 6 bases for J; bases not matched to a gene: 6. Germline CDR1 SGHNT, CDR2 YENEEA. CDR3 amino acids: CASSLWAGEAGELFF. CDR3 DNA: TGTGCCAGCAGCTTATGGGCGGGAGAAGCCGGGGAGCTGTTTTTT. Together with reference TRBV11-3 and TRBJ2-2, the CDR3 gives the full variable domain: EAGVVQSPRYKIIEKKQPVAFWCNPISGHNTLYWYLQNLGQGPELLIRYENEEAVDDSQLPKDRFSAERLKGVDSTLKIQPAELGDSAVYLCASSLWAGEAGELFFGEGSRLTVL.